What follows are 13 T cell receptor beta chains derived from one specimen sequenced in a study of radiotherapy plus CTLA-4 blockade in lung cancer. Profiling relied on immunoSEQ multiplex PCR, and the TCRdb table lists in-frame clones only, not all of them. The sample lists about 93,000 clones; just over 85% were seen once. Sequenced material: peripheral blood, taken from a patient treated with radiotherapy plus ipilimumab. The receptors derive from a human donor with non-small cell lung cancer that progressed on radiotherapy plus ipilimumab.

The V call is TRBV11-2, the J call TRBJ2-7, with TRBD2 identical over 10 bases. The CDR3 consists of 15 residues. Germline V gene sequence: CDR1 SGHAT, CDR2 FQNNGV. The J segment lost 3 bases and the V segment lost 3 bases, leaving 5 bases of the junction unmatched. In nucleotides, the CDR3 is TGTGCCAGCAGCTTTTTAGCGGGAGGAAGCTACGAGCAGTACTTC. Its protein product is CASSFLAGGSYEQYF.

This clone was observed a handful of times. The rearrangement uses TRBV14 and TRBJ2-7; 7 positions agree with TRBD1. Germline V gene data show CDR1 as SGHDN and CDR2 as FVKESK. The trim removed 6 bases at V and 2 bases at J, leaving 7 bases unmatched. This CDR3 region has 14 residues. The CDR3 loop reads CASREMTGTYEQYF. The CDR3, as DNA: TGTGCCAGCAGGGAGATGACAGGGACCTACGAGCAGTACTTC.

This rearrangement joins TRBV10-3 to TRBJ2-7, with D unresolved. Germline V gene data show CDR1 as ENHRY and CDR2 as SYGVKD. V was pared by 8 bases and J by 7 bases, with 15 bases between. This CDR3 has 12 amino acids. CDR3 sequence: CAIGAASGEQYF. Here the CDR3 DNA reads TGTGCCATCGGCGCAGCGAGTGGAGAGCAGTACTTC.

The table lists this clone with a few counts. This chain joins TRBV28 and TRBJ2-7; D is tentatively TRBD1 or TRBD2 (6 bases each). V was trimmed by 7 bases and J by 6 bases, leaving 22 bases between them. Germline V gene lookup returns CDR1 MDHEN and CDR2 SYDVKM. The CDR3 spans 15 residues. CDR3 nucleotides: TGTGCCAGCAACTTAGGGGGGACACGGCAGCGCGAGCAGTACTTC. The encoded protein is CASNLGGTRQREQYF.

The chain recombines TRBV18 with TRBJ2-2, with D uncertain. The CDR3 totals 12 residues. V was cut by 3 bases and J by 5 bases, with 4 bases left in between. Germline CDR1 is KGHSH and CDR2 is LQKENI. The CDR3 DNA reads TGTGCCAGCTCACCGAGTACCGGGGAGCTGTTTTTT. Its protein is CASSPSTGELFF.

This clone was detected only once. The chain employs TRBV19 and TRBJ2-2; 7 bases fit TRBD2. Germline loops: CDR1 LNHDA, CDR2 SQIVND (reference sequence). The CDR3 is 14 residues long. Germline trimming cut 5 bases from V and 6 bases from J; bases unmatched to any gene: 6. The CDR3 sequence: CASSPKLAPGELFF. For the CDR3, the DNA is TGTGCCAGTAGTCCGAAACTAGCGCCCGGGGAGCTGTTTTTT.

This chain links TRBV5-1 with TRBJ1-2; weak D call: TRBD1 (6 bases). The CDR3 is 15 amino acids. With 0 bases removed from V and 2 bases from J, the gap between germline ends came to 11 bases. Germline V gene lookup returns CDR1 SGHRS and CDR2 YFSETQ. CDR3 sequence reads: CASSLVGQTNYGYTF. The CDR3 DNA reads as TGCGCCAGCAGCTTGGTAGGACAGACGAACTATGGCTACACCTTC.

The chain recombines TRBV7-8 with TRBJ2-5; weak D call: TRBD1 (6 bases). Germline lookup yields CDR1 SGHVS and CDR2 FQNEAQ. The V end lost 4 bases, the J end lost 1 base, and 19 bases lay between the germline ends. The CDR3 covers 17 residues. CDR3 residues: CASSSIWTDRFQETQYF. The CDR3 nucleotides read TGTGCCAGCAGCTCGATATGGACAGATAGATTCCAAGAGACCCAGTACTTC.

This chain uses TRBV18 with TRBJ2-3, with D tentatively TRBD2 (5 bases). Germline CDR1 is KGHSH and CDR2 is LQKENI. The CDR3 runs to 14 residues. V gave up 6 bases and J gave up 2 bases, with 12 bases separating them. The CDR3 protein is CASSLGSDTDTQYF. In DNA form, the CDR3 reads TGTGCCAGCTCCCTGGGGAGCGACACAGATACGCAGTATTTT.

This sequence joins TRBV5-1 and TRBJ2-7, with TRBD2 matching over 9 bases. CDR1 SGHRS and CDR2 YFSETQ come from the germline V gene. V lost 2 bases, J lost 5 bases, and 8 bases stayed unmatched. This CDR3 has 15 amino acids. CDR3 residues: CASSFQREVLHEQYF. CDR3 nucleotides: TGCGCCAGCAGCTTCCAGCGGGAGGTCTTACACGAGCAGTACTTC.

This sequence joins TRBV27 and TRBJ2-7; 7 bases are a match to TRBD1. With 6 bases clipped from V and 5 bases from J, the junction kept 10 bases outside the gene matches. Germline CDR1 MNHEY, CDR2 SMNVEV (reference sequence). The CDR3 spans 14 residues. This CDR3 reads CASSPTGMMNEQYF. CDR3 bases: TGTGCCAGCAGCCCGACAGGGATGATGAACGAGCAGTACTTC.

This rearrangement joins TRBV19 to TRBJ2-7; D possibly corresponds to TRBD1 (5 bases). V was trimmed by 5 bases and J by 1 base, leaving 12 bases between them. There are 14 residues in the CDR3. From germline, CDR1 is LNHDA and CDR2 SQIVND (reference sequence). DNA for the CDR3: TGTGCCAGTAGTGCAGCCCAGGGTTCCTACGAGCAGTACTTC. Its protein is CASSAAQGSYEQYF.

This chain uses TRBV6-6 with TRBJ1-5; no reliable D call. Germline V gene lookup returns CDR1 MNHNY and CDR2 SVGAGI (reference sequence). The CDR3 loop spans 14 amino acids. The V end lost 10 bases, the J end lost 0 bases, and 13 bases lay between the germline ends. The CDR3 sequence: CATQTGNSNQPQHF. The CDR3 DNA reads as TGTGCCACCCAGACGGGTAATAGCAATCAGCCCCAGCATTTT.